This T cell receptor beta chain was retrieved from a study of blood T cells in healthy people across ages. Study results and caveats: Unsorted PBMC material precluded a definitive naive versus antigen-experienced comparison.

This clonotype has a handful of counts. What it recognizes is unknown. Primers used in a second PCR of about 7 to 12 cycles were a sample-barcoded 5' primer and a J-beta primer mix. TCRdb itself ran the 5' RACE reads through MiXCR, one entry per CDR3 protein. The table records fewer than 900,000 distinct CDR3 sequences, 36% of them present only once. The CDR3 runs 13 residues. Trimming cost V 5 bases and J 0 bases, with 10 bases left between them. Germline assignment: CDR1 DFQATT and CDR2 SNEGSKA (reference sequence). The source material was blood. This TCR was sampled from a man between 18 and 35 years old in good health. The chain has TRBV20-1 and TRBJ1-1, with D unclear. CDR3 coding DNA: TGCAGTGCTCCGGACGGTATGAACACTGAAGCTTTCTTT. Amino acids: CSAPDGMNTEAFF.